These 21 T cell receptor beta chains share one sample of origin, sequenced in a study of beta chain features in type 1 diabetes. TCRB transcripts that were expressed got sequenced, as all of the isolated RNA had been reverse transcribed. Profiled with immunoSEQ multiplex PCR; TCRdb holds only in-frame clones, not every one. The sample lists about 450,000 clones, about an eighth occurring once. The specimen was naive CD4+ T cells from blood. Receptors originate from a woman under 30 in good health.

There are a few counts of this clone. The V gene is TRBV18, the J gene TRBJ2-5, with D uncertain. The CDR3 loop spans 16 amino acids. The V end lost 0 bases, the J end lost 2 bases, and 13 bases lay between the germline ends. The germline V gene encodes CDR1 KGHSH and CDR2 LQKENI. This CDR3 reads CASSPPVRHAQETQYF. CDR3 in DNA: TGTGCCAGCTCACCACCGGTCCGCCACGCGCAAGAGACCCAGTACTTC.

This clone has more than one count but fewer than ten. The chain carries TRBV29-1 and TRBJ2-1, with 10 bases aligning to TRBD2. Germline V lookup: CDR1 SQVTM, CDR2 ANQGSEA. The CDR3 is 15 residues long. The V gene end was trimmed by 4 bases and the J gene end by 0 bases; junction bases not matched to a gene: 3. CDR3 sequence (DNA): TGCAGCGTTGCACTAGCGGGATTCTCCTACAATGAGCAGTTCTTC. Protein: CSVALAGFSYNEQFF.

The rearrangement links TRBV4-2 to TRBJ2-1, with D perhaps matching TRBD1 or TRBD2 (5 bases each). The CDR3 extends over 16 amino acids. The germline V gene has CDR1 LGHNA and CDR2 YNFKEQ. V lost 6 bases to trimming and J lost 6 bases, with 21 bases between them. CDR3 DNA: TGTGCCAGCAGTCGTTCTGGGACCCAGCCCGCCAATGAGCAGTTCTTC. It codes for CASSRSGTQPANEQFF.

The chain has TRBV12-5 and TRBJ2-1; the D gene is possibly TRBD1 (5 bases). The germline gives CDR1 LGHNT, CDR2 FRNRAP. Between the trimmed V and J ends, which lost 3 bases and 6 bases, there was a span of 15 bases. The CDR3 is 15 amino acids. For the CDR3, the DNA is TGTGCTAGTGGTTTTGGGGCGATCAGACCCAATGAGCAGTTCTTC. As protein: CASGFGAIRPNEQFF.

Comments on this clone: The sample contains more than one DNA sequence encoding this CDR3. V is TRBV7-9 and J is TRBJ2-3; D gene unclear. This CDR3 has 12 residues. Germline CDR1 and CDR2: SEHNR and FQNEAQ (reference sequence). Trimming pared 4 bases from V and 0 bases from J, leaving 2 bases between. CDR3 in DNA: TGTGCCAGCAGCTGGAGCACAGATACGCAGTATTTT. It yields the protein CASSWSTDTQYF.

The sample holds a few counts of this clone. V usage is TRBV30 and J usage is TRBJ1-1; D gene unclear. Germline CDR1 is GTSNPN and CDR2 is SVGIG (reference sequence). V lost 0 bases to trimming and J lost 2 bases, with 13 bases between them. The CDR3 spans 15 residues. CDR3 in amino acids: CAWSVRLRKNTEAFF. CDR3 DNA: TGTGCCTGGAGTGTGAGATTGAGGAAAAACACTGAAGCTTTCTTT.

This clone occurred a few times. The chain couples TRBV7-9 to TRBJ2-1, with D perhaps TRBD2 (6 bases). V lost 1 base and J 7 bases, leaving 11 bases between the germline ends. Germline loops: CDR1 SEHNR, CDR2 FQNEAQ (reference sequence). This CDR3 has 14 amino acids. The CDR3 DNA reads TGTGCCAGCAGCTTAGGACTAGAGGGGAATGAGCAGTTCTTC. It codes for CASSLGLEGNEQFF.

The chain couples TRBV9 to TRBJ2-5; a weak D match, TRBD1 (5 bases). This CDR3 is built from 12 residues. V was trimmed by 5 bases and J by 4 bases, leaving 9 bases between them. CDR1 is SGDLS and CDR2 is YYNGEE in the germline V gene. CDR3 coding DNA: TGTGCCAGCAGTAGGGGCGGAGAGACCCAGTACTTC. Protein sequence: CASSRGGETQYF.

This clone occurred a few times. The chain employs TRBV25-1 and TRBJ1-2; weak D call: TRBD1 (6 bases). The CDR3 sequence is 16 residues long. Between the trimmed V and J ends, which lost 0 bases and 8 bases, there was a span of 19 bases. Germline-derived CDR1 and CDR2 are MGHDK and SYGVNS. Here the CDR3 DNA reads TGTGCCAGCAGTGAATATGGGCAGGGGACCGCGGGCGGCTACACCTTC. Protein sequence: CASSEYGQGTAGGYTF.

V usage is TRBV9 and J usage is TRBJ2-3; D is possibly TRBD1 or TRBD2 (6 bases each). Germline V gene sequence: CDR1 SGDLS, CDR2 YYNGEE. There are 16 residues in the CDR3. Trimming stripped 0 bases from V and 3 bases from J, with 14 bases between. This CDR3 is CASSVVGGTQTDTQYF. CDR3 DNA sequence: TGTGCCAGCAGCGTAGTGGGCGGGACACAAACAGATACGCAGTATTTT.

This clone was counted only a few times. The J gene is TRBJ2-1, the V gene TRBV5-1; D might be TRBD1 or TRBD2, each matching 5 bases. In germline, CDR1 is SGHRS, CDR2 YFSETQ. The V end was cut by 0 bases, the J end by 10 bases, with 14 bases between. This CDR3 spans 14 amino acids. CDR3 protein: CASSLGATWDEQFF. The CDR3 region has the DNA TGCGCCAGCAGCTTGGGAGCTACATGGGACGAGCAGTTCTTC.

This clone was found a few times. This chain links TRBV4-3 with TRBJ2-7; TRBD1 is a possible D gene (5 bases). The CDR3 covers 15 residues. Trimming took 1 base from V and 3 from J, leaving 13 bases between them. The germline gives CDR1 LGHNA, CDR2 YSLEER. The CDR3 loop reads CASSQAVGQYYEQYF. CDR3 bases: TGCGCCAGCAGCCAAGCGGTGGGGCAGTACTACGAGCAGTACTTC.

CDR3: CASSHSGGITREQFF. The DNA for the CDR3 is TGTGCCAGCAGCCATTCGGGGGGGATTACAAGGGAGCAGTTCTTC. The V and J genes are TRBV6-8 and TRBJ2-1; TRBD2 agrees at 8 bases. Germline loops: CDR1 MNHGY, CDR2 SAAAGT. V shed 6 bases, J shed 10 bases, and the junction held 14 bases outside the gene matches. This CDR3 has 15 residues.

The genes are TRBV7-9 and TRBJ2-2; D ambiguous. CDR3 length equals 13 residues. CDR1 and CDR2 from the germline V gene are SEHNR and FQNEAQ (reference sequence). Trimming took 5 bases from V and 1 from J, leaving 5 bases between them. The CDR3 DNA sequence: TGTGCCAGCAGCCCACAGAACACCGGGGAGCTGTTTTTT. Amino acids: CASSPQNTGELFF.

V usage is TRBV18 and J usage is TRBJ2-1; possible D gene TRBD1, 6 bases. Per germline, CDR1 KGHSH and CDR2 LQKENI. V was clipped by 3 bases and J by 5 bases, with 14 bases between them. The CDR3 has 15 residues. CDR3 loop: CASSPGPGVNNEQFF. The CDR3 coding sequence is TGTGCCAGCTCACCGGGACCAGGGGTAAACAATGAGCAGTTCTTC.

V usage is TRBV28 and J usage is TRBJ2-2; the match to TRBD1 covers 7 bases. Trimming at V came to 4 bases and at J to 6 bases, leaving 2 bases not matched to a gene. This CDR3 has 13 residues. Germline CDR1 is MDHEN and CDR2 is SYDVKM. The DNA of the CDR3 is TGTGCCAGCAGTTCGACAGGGTCCGGGGAGCTGTTTTTT. Its translation: CASSSTGSGELFF.

The chain has TRBV7-2 and TRBJ2-3, with no clear D. This CDR3 has 13 amino acids. V was pared by 3 bases and J by 6 bases, with 10 bases between. CDR1 is SGHTA and CDR2 is FQGNSA in the germline V gene. The CDR3 nucleotides are TGTGCCAGCAGCTTCAGGAACCCGGATACGCAGTATTTT. Encoded protein: CASSFRNPDTQYF. The full variable domain, its missing parts supplied by reference TRBV7-2 and TRBJ2-3, is GAGVSQSPSNKVTEKGKDVELRCDPISGHTALYWYRQSLGQGLEFLIYFQGNSAPDKSGLPSDRFSAERTGGSVSTLTIQRTQQEDSAVYLCASSFRNPDTQYFGPGTRLTVL.

The chain recombines TRBV15 with TRBJ2-5; tentative D call: TRBD2 (8 bases). Per germline, CDR1 LNHNV and CDR2 YYDKDF (reference sequence). This CDR3 contains 17 residues. V lost 3 bases, J lost 4 bases, and 21 bases lay in between. The CDR3 reads CATSRPPGLGGGETQYF. CDR3 sequence (DNA): TGTGCCACCAGCAGGCCCCCGGGACTAGGGGGCGGAGAGACCCAGTACTTC.

This clone was counted only a few times. The V and J genes are TRBV4-1 and TRBJ2-1, with 13 nucleotides matching TRBD2. Germline V gene lookup returns CDR1 MGHRA and CDR2 YSYEKL. The CDR3 has 16 residues. V lost 4 bases to trimming and J lost 4 bases; unmatched junction nucleotides: 4. DNA for the CDR3: TGCGCCAGCAGCCCGGGGACTAGCGGGGAATACAATGAGCAGTTCTTC. Translating gives CASSPGTSGEYNEQFF.

This clone appeared once. This chain joins TRBV25-1 and TRBJ2-2; weak D call: TRBD2 (6 bases). Trimming shortened V by 3 bases and J by 0 bases, and 8 bases separated the two germline ends. The CDR3 sequence is 15 residues long. Germline V CDR1 and CDR2: MGHDK, SYGVNS. The CDR3 loop reads CASSDRDSNTGELFF. The CDR3 nucleotides are TGTGCCAGCAGTGACCGGGACTCGAACACCGGGGAGCTGTTTTTT.

The chain uses TRBV29-1 and TRBJ1-2, with D perhaps matching TRBD1 (5 bases). Trimming shortened V by 6 bases and J by 4 bases, and 12 bases separated the two germline ends. This CDR3 has 12 amino acids. In germline, CDR1 is SQVTM, CDR2 ANQGSEA. The CDR3 DNA reads TGCAGCGTCGTGACAGTCACCTATGGCTACACCTTC. Translating it yields CSVVTVTYGYTF.